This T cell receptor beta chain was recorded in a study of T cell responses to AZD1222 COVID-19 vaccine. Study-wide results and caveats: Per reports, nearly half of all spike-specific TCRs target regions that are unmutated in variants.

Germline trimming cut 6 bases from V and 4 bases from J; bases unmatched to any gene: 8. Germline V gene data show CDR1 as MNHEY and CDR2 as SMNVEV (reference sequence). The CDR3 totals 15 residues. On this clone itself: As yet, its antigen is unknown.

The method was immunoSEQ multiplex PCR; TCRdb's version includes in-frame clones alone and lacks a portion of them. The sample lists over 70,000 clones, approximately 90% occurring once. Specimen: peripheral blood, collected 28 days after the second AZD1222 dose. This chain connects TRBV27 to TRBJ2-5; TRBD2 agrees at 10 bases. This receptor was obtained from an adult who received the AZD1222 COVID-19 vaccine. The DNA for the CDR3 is TGTGCCAGCAGGCGCGGGGCTAGCGGGGGAGAGACCCAGTACTTC. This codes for CASRRGASGGETQYF.